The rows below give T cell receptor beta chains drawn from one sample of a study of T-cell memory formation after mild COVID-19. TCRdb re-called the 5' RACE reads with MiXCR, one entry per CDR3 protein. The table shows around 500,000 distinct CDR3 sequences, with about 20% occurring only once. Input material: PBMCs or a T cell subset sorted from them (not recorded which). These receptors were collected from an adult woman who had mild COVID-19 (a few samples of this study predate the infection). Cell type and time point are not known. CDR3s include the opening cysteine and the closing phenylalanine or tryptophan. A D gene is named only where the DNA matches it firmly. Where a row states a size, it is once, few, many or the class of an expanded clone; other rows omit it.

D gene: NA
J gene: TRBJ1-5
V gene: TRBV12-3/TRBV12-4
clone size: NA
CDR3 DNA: TGTGCCAGCAGCCTTTACGGTGCTCAGCCCCAGCATTTT
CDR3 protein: CASSLYGAQPQHF

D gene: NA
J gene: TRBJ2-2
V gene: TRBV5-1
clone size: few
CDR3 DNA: TGCGCCAGCAGCTTGGGTGTTGCTGGATCCTCCGTCGCCGGGGAGCTGTTTTTT
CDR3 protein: CASSLGVAGSSVAGELFF

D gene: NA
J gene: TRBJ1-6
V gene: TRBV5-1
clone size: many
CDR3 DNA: TGCGCCAGCAGCTTCAGGGTAGGGGCCTATAATTCACCCCTCCACTTT
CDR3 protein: CASSFRVGAYNSPLHF

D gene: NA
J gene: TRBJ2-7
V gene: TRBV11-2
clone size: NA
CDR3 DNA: TGTGCCAGCAGCTTTGGCGTCGGGCCGACAGGCCTGGATTATTCCTACGAGCAGTACTTC
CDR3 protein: CASSFGVGPTGLDYSYEQYF

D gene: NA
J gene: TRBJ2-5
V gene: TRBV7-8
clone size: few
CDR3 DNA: TGTGCCAGCAGCCTCGCGGCAGGGAAGGAGACCCAGTACTTC
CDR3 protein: CASSLAAGKETQYF

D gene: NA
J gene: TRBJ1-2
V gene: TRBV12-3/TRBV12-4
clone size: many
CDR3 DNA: TGTGCCAGCAGTTTACGGAGTTATGGCTACACCTTC
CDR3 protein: CASSLRSYGYTF

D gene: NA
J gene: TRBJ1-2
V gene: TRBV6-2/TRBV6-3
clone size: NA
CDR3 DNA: TGTGCCAGCAGCAAGAGTGGGGGCTATGGCTACACCTTC
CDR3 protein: CASSKSGGYGYTF

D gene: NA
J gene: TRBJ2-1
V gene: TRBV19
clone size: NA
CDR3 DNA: TGTGCCAGTGGAACTCGACCAAGCTCCTACAATGAGCAGTTCTTC
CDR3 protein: CASGTRPSSYNEQFF

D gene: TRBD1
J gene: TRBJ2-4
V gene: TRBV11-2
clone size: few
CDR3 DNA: TGTGCCAGCAGCCAAGGACAGGGGGCTAACATTCAGTACTTC
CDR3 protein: CASSQGQGANIQYF

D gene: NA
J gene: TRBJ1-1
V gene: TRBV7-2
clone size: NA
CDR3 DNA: TGTGCCAGCAGCCGGGAGGTGGGGCAAGCTTTCTTT
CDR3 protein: CASSREVGQAFF

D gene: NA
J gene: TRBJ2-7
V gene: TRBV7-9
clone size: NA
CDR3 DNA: TGTGCCAGCAGCTTCAGCGGCCCCGGGAACGAGCAGTACTTC
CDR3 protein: CASSFSGPGNEQYF

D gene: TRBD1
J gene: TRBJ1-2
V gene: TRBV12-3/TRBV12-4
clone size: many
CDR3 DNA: TGTGCCAGCAGTCCTACAGGGGTATCGGGCTACACCTTC
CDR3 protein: CASSPTGVSGYTF

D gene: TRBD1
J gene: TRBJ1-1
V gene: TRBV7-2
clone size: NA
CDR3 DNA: TGTGCCAGCAGCTTAGGGGATCCTTGGGGACAGGGGGAGAACACTGAAGCTTTCTTT
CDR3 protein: CASSLGDPWGQGENTEAFF

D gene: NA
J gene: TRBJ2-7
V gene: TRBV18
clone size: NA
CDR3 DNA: TGTGCCAGCTCACGAGCAGGGCCGGACGAGCAGTACTTC
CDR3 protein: CASSRAGPDEQYF

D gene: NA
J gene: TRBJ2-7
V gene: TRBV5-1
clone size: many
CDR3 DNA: TGCGCCAGCAGCTTGTGGGGGTACGAGCAGTACTTC
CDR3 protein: CASSLWGYEQYF

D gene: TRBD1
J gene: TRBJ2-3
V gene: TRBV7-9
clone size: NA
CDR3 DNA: TGTGCCAGCTCCGCAGGGGGATCCGATACGCAGTATTTT
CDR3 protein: CASSAGGSDTQYF

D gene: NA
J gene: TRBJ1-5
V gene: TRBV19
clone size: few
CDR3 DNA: TGTGCCAGTAGTATCGCACAGGGAGGATATCAGCCCCAGCATTTT
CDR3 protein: CASSIAQGGYQPQHF

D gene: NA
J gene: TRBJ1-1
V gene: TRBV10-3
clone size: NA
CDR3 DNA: TGTGCCATCAGTGACCCACAGGGCGGCGCGGCTTTCTTT
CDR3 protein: CAISDPQGGAAFF

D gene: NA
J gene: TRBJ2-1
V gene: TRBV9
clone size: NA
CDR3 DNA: TGTGCCAGCAGCAACTGGGCCCCCAATGAGCAGTTCTTC
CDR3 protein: CASSNWAPNEQFF

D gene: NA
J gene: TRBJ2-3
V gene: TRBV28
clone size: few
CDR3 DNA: TGTGCCAGCAGTTTATCGCGGAGGGGGTCCTATACGCAGTATTTT
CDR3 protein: CASSLSRRGSYTQYF

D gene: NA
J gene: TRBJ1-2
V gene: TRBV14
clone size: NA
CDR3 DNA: TGTGCCAGCAGCGCGACCGGGGGAGGCTATGGCTACACCTTC
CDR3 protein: CASSATGGGYGYTF

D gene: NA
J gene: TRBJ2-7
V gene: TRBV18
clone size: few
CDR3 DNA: TGTGCCAGCTCACAAGGGGACGGGCAGTACTTC
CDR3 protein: CASSQGDGQYF

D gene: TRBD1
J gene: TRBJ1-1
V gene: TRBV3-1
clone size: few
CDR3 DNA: TGTGCCAGCAGCCAAGGGCCAAACAGGGGGAACACTGAAGCTTTCTTT
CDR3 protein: CASSQGPNRGNTEAFF

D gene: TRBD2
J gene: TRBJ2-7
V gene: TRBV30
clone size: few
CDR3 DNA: TGTGCCTGGAGTGTACTCGCGGGAGGACCCTACGAGCAGTACTTC
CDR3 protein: CAWSVLAGGPYEQYF

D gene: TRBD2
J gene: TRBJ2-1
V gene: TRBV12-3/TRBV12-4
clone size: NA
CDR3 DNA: TGTGCCAGCAGTCCGACCACTTCCTTGACTAGCGAGAGGTACAATGAGCAGTTCTTC
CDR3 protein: CASSPTTSLTSERYNEQFF

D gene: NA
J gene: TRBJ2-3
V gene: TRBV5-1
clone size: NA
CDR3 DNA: TGCGCCAGCAGCGAGGGGGATTATCCCACAGATACGCAGTATTTT
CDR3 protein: CASSEGDYPTDTQYF

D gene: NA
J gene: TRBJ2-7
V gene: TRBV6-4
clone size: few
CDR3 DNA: TGTGCCAGCATGTCCTGGGGCTACGAGCAGTACTTC
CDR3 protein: CASMSWGYEQYF

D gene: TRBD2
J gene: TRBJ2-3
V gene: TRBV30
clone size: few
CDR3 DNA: TGTGCCCTAGCGGGAGCCCCTAACACAGATACGCAGTATTTT
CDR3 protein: CALAGAPNTDTQYF

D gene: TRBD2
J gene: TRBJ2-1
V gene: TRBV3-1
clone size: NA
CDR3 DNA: TGTGCCAGCAGCCAAGATGCTAGCGGGGTTTCCCGCTCCTACAATGAGCAGTTCTTC
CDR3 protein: CASSQDASGVSRSYNEQFF

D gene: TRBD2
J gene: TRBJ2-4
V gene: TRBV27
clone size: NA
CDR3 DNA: TGTGCCAGCAGTTTAACTAGCGCTTTGAACATTCAGTACTTC
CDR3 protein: CASSLTSALNIQYF

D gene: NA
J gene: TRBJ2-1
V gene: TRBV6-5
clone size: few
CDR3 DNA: TGTGCCAGCAGTTCCGGGGCCCACAATGAGCAGTTCTTC
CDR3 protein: CASSSGAHNEQFF

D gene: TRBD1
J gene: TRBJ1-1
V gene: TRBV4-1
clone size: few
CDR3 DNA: TGCGCCAGCAGCCAAGGGAGCCGGGACAGGGATTGGAGTGAAGCTTTCTTT
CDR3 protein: CASSQGSRDRDWSEAFF

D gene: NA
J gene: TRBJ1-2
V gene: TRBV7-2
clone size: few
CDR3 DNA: TGTGCCAGCAGCTTAGCGGGGGGGTCGGCATACACCTTC
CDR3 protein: CASSLAGGSAYTF

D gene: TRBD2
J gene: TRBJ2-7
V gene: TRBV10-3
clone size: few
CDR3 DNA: TGTGCCATCAGTGAGTCCCCCAGCGGGGGGGCCTACGAGCAGTACTTC
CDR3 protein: CAISESPSGGAYEQYF

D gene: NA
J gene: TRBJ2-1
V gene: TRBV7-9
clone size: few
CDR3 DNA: TGTGCCAGCAGCTTGACTCGGGCCTACAATGAGCAGTTCTTC
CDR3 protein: CASSLTRAYNEQFF

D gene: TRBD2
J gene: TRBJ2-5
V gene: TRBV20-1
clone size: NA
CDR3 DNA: TGCAGTGCTCGTCGGGGGGGCGCGTGGGAGACCCAGTACTTC
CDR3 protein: CSARRGGAWETQYF

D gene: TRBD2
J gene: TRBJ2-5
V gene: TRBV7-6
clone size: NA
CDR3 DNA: TGTGCCAGCAACCCACTAGCGGGCGGACAAGAGACCCAGTACTTC
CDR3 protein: CASNPLAGGQETQYF

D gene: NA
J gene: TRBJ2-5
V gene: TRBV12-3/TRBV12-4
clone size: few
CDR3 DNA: TGTGCCAGCAGTTTTCGGTGGGACCCCGGTGGGGAGACCCAGTACTTC
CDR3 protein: CASSFRWDPGGETQYF

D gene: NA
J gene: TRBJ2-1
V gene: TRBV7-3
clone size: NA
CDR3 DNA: TGTGCCAGCAGCCTAACCCCCGCATCTAGCATGCGGCAGTTCTTC
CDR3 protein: CASSLTPASSMRQFF

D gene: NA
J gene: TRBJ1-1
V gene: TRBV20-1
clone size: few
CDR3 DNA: TGCAGTGCTAGAGTCTTGGCGGAGGGGGGGAACACTGAAGCTTTCTTT
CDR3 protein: CSARVLAEGGNTEAFF

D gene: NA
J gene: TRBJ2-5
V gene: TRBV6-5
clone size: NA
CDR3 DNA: TGTGCCAGCAGCGGTGGGACTTCCCGACAAGAGACCCAGTACTTC
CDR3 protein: CASSGGTSRQETQYF

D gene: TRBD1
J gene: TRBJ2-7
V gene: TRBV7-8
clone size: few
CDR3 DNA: TGTGCCAGCAGCAGCCTCCCGGGACAGGGGGGTGACGAGCAGTACTTC
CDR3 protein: CASSSLPGQGGDEQYF

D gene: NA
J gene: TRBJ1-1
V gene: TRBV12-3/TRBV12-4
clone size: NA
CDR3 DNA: TGTGCCAGCAGCCAGGGTCCGCGGACGAACACTGAAGCTTTCTTT
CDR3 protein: CASSQGPRTNTEAFF

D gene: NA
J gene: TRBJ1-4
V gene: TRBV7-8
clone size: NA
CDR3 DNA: TGTGCCAGCAGCTTAGTGGTCAGGGGTCCGGGGGAAAAACTGTTTTTT
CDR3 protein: CASSLVVRGPGEKLFF

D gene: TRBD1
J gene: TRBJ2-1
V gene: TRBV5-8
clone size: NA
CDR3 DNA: TGTGCCAGCAGCTTGTCCGGGACAGGGCCCATTGAGCAGTTCTTC
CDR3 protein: CASSLSGTGPIEQFF

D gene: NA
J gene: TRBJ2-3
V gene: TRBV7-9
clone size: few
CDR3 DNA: TGTGCCAGCAGCTTAGTCGTCAGGACAGATACGCAGTATTTT
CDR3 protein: CASSLVVRTDTQYF

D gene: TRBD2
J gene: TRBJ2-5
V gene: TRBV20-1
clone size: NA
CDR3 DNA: TGCAGTGCCCCCCCACTAGCGGGGGCGCCCGCTGAGACCCAGTACTTC
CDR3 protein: CSAPPLAGAPAETQYF

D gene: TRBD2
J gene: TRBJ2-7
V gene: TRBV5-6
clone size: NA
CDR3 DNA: TGTGCCAGCAGCTTTACTAGCGGGAGTGCCTACGAGCAGTACTTC
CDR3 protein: CASSFTSGSAYEQYF

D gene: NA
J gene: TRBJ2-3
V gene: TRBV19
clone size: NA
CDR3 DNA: TGTGCCAGTAGCCTAGGGCTAGCTGAGTATACGCAGTATTTT
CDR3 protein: CASSLGLAEYTQYF

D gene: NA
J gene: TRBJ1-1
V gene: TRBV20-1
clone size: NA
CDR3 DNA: TGCAGTGCTAGAGATGGGAACAGGGTAACTGAAGCTTTCTTT
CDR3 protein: CSARDGNRVTEAFF

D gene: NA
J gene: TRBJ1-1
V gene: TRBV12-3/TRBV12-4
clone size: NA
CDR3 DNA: TGTGCCAGCAGTTTCGCAGGCAGGGTATTGAACACTGAAGCTTTCTTT
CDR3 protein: CASSFAGRVLNTEAFF

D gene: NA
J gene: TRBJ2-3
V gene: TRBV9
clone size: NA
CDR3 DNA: TGTGCCAGCAGCGCCGGCCTGACTCCCGATACGCAGTATTTT
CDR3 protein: CASSAGLTPDTQYF

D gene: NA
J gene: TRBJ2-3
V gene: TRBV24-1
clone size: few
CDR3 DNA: TGTGCCACCAGTGACACCCTTCGATTAGATACGCAGTATTTT
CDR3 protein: CATSDTLRLDTQYF

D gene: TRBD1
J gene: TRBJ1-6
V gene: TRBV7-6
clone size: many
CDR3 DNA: TGTGCCAGCAGCCCTCGACAGGGGTCACCCCTCCACTTT
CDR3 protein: CASSPRQGSPLHF